What follows are 25 T cell receptor beta chains derived from one specimen sequenced in a study of cytomegalovirus exposure and HLA in healthy donors (dated by TCRdb to 2016 to 2017). Library construction relied on the immunoSEQ multiplex PCR assay. For the multiplex PCR, a mixture combining 60 forward primers for TCR Vbeta segments and 13 reverse primers for TCR Jbeta segments was used. TCRdb's version of the immuneACCESS table is confined to in-frame rearrangements and falls short of the full clone set. An unresolved V gene accounts for under half of the shortfall where checked; the remainder is of unknown origin. The sample includes around 140,000 clones, with approximately 78% observed a single time. The ten largest clones add up to around 3% of the sample. The sequencing sample was made of PBMCs. The receptor source for this set is a young man in good health and CMV-seropositive.

The chain couples TRBV7-9 to TRBJ2-2; 8 bases map to TRBD2. This CDR3 spans 15 amino acids. J gave up 1 base and V 4 bases, and 2 bases lay outside the gene matches. Looked up from germline, CDR1 is SEHNR and CDR2 is FQNEAQ (reference sequence). The CDR3 DNA reads as TGTGCCAGCAGCTCCACTAGCGGGAACACCGGGGAGCTGTTTTTT. Amino acids: CASSSTSGNTGELFF.

The sample holds one count of this clone. The chain joins TRBV7-6 to TRBJ2-5, with D unresolved. The CDR3 consists of 16 residues. Germline CDR1 is SGHVS and CDR2 is FNYEAQ. V was cut by 2 bases and J by 2 bases, with 15 bases left in between. This CDR3 is CASSLNWAGSQETQYF. Written as DNA, the CDR3 is TGTGCCAGCAGCTTAAATTGGGCAGGTTCACAAGAGACCCAGTACTTC.

Comment on this clone: The junction departs from the called germline gene at one end, perhaps through a read error. The CDR3 here is CASSLFGTSGLRSPEQLF. The CDR3 region has the DNA TGTGCCAGCAGCTTATTTGGGACTAGCGGCCTCAGGTCCCCTGAGCAGCTCTTC. The rearrangement links TRBV11-2 to TRBJ2-1; the match to TRBD2 covers 11 bases. CDR1 is SGHAT, CDR2 FQNNGV, per germline. This CDR3 spans 18 amino acids.

The chain links TRBV6-4 to TRBJ2-7; TRBD1 might be the D (5 bases). The ends were cut back, 0 bases at V and 4 bases at J, with 7 bases in the middle. CDR1 is MRHNA, CDR2 SNTAGT, per germline. The CDR3 totals 13 residues. CDR3 bases: TGTGCCAGCAGTGACTCGGCAGGGTACGAGCAGTACTTC. It yields the protein CASSDSAGYEQYF.

The J gene is TRBJ2-2, the V gene TRBV10-1, with D possibly matching TRBD2 (6 bases). V was cut by 0 bases and J by 4 bases, with 15 bases left in between. The CDR3 is 17 residues long. The germline V gene has CDR1 WNHNN and CDR2 SYGVQD (reference sequence). CDR3 protein: CASSESVVGGVTGELFF. CDR3 coding DNA: TGCGCCAGCAGTGAGTCTGTTGTTGGCGGGGTCACCGGGGAGCTGTTTTTT.

The chain recombines TRBV10-2 with TRBJ1-5; D gene ambiguous. V was cut by 5 bases and J by 7 bases, with 12 bases left in between. The CDR3 has 13 amino acids. CDR1 WSHSY and CDR2 SAAADI come from the germline V gene. The CDR3 sequence is CASSTDSKQPQHF. In nucleotides, the CDR3 is TGCGCCAGCAGTACTGATTCAAAGCAGCCCCAGCATTTT.

The rearrangement links TRBV28 to TRBJ1-5, with a weak D call TRBD1 (6 bases). V shed 7 bases and J shed 4 bases, with 14 bases lying between them. Germline CDR1 and CDR2: MDHEN and SYDVKM. The CDR3 runs to 14 residues. CDR3 in amino acids: CASNKGQNNQPQHF. The DNA for the CDR3 is TGTGCCAGCAATAAAGGACAGAATAATCAGCCCCAGCATTTT.

The CDR3, as DNA: TGCAGCGTTGACGGGACAGCCTATGGCTACACCTTC. It specifies CSVDGTAYGYTF. This chain links TRBV29-1 with TRBJ1-2, with 7 bases that match TRBD1. The germline gives CDR1 SQVTM, CDR2 ANQGSEA. V trimming: 3 bases; J trimming: 4 bases; junction bases outside the gene matches: 2. The CDR3 consists of 12 residues.

The chain joins TRBV28 to TRBJ2-3; D perhaps matches TRBD1 (5 bases). Per germline, CDR1 MDHEN and CDR2 SYDVKM. The ends were cut back, 6 bases at V and 3 bases at J, with 10 bases in the middle. The CDR3 totals 13 residues. The DNA for the CDR3 is TGTGCCAGCAGAGAGACAGTAACAGATACGCAGTATTTT. As protein: CASRETVTDTQYF. Supplemented by reference TRBV28 and TRBJ2-3, the full variable domain reads DVKVTQSSRYLVKRTGEKVFLECVQDMDHENMFWYRQDPGLGLRLIYFSYDVKMKEKGDIPEGYSVSREKKERFSLILESASTNQTSMYLCASRETVTDTQYFGPGTRLTVL.

The gene calls are TRBV6-1 and TRBJ1-1; no reliable D call. V lost 6 bases and J 1 base, leaving 12 bases between the germline ends. This CDR3 is built from 14 residues. Looked up from germline, CDR1 is MNHNS and CDR2 is SASEGT. Here the CDR3 DNA reads TGTGCCAGCAGGCTGACGGGGAGGAACACTGAAGCTTTCTTT. This codes for CASRLTGRNTEAFF.

A word on this clone: Other DNA variants within this sample encode the same CDR3. The chain joins TRBV19 to TRBJ2-1; 7 bases map to TRBD1. The CDR3 contains 13 residues. The V and J ends lost 3 bases and 5 bases, in that order; junction bases with no gene match: 1. Per germline, CDR1 LNHDA and CDR2 SQIVND (reference sequence). CDR3 loop: CASSMGQNNEQFF. CDR3 coding DNA: TGTGCCAGTAGTATGGGACAGAACAATGAGCAGTTCTTC.

The chain uses TRBV19 and TRBJ2-3, with a tentative D call TRBD2 (6 bases). The CDR3 sequence is 13 residues long. Per the germline V gene, CDR1 is LNHDA and CDR2 is SQIVND (reference sequence). V dropped 8 bases and J dropped 0 bases, with 9 bases sitting between them. The CDR3 DNA follows: TGTGCCAGTTCACGGGAGAGCACAGATACGCAGTATTTT. Translation gives CASSRESTDTQYF.

There are a few counts of this clone. The gene calls are TRBV25-1 and TRBJ1-1; weak D call: TRBD1 (5 bases). Germline CDR1 reads MGHDK; CDR2 reads SYGVNS. Trimming removed 5 bases at V and 6 bases at J, with 10 bases between. This CDR3 is 12 amino acids long. In DNA, the CDR3 is TGTGCCAGCAGTCCCGGGGGGGCTGAAGCTTTCTTT. Translated, it gives CASSPGGAEAFF.

V and J are TRBV6-1 and TRBJ1-2; TRBD1 aligns across 9 bases. Germline CDR1 and CDR2: MNHNS and SASEGT. The V gene end was trimmed by 4 bases and the J gene end by 4 bases; junction bases not matched to a gene: 4. CDR3 length equals 14 residues. The CDR3 DNA follows: TGTGCCAGCAGTGGTACAGGGGGCCGCTATGGCTACACCTTC. As protein: CASSGTGGRYGYTF.

This clone has a handful of counts. V gene TRBV15 combines with J gene TRBJ1-2; D is uncertain. V was trimmed by 1 base and J by 3 bases, leaving 6 bases between them. CDR1 is LNHNV, CDR2 YYDKDF, per germline (reference sequence). The CDR3 length is 13 residues. As DNA, the CDR3 is TGTGCCACCAGCAGAGCGGAGGACTATGGCTACACCTTC. The encoded protein is CATSRAEDYGYTF.

The chain carries TRBV11-3 and TRBJ2-2; 7 nucleotides align to TRBD2. The V gene end was trimmed by 7 bases and the J gene end by 0 bases; junction bases not matched to a gene: 5. The CDR3 runs 15 residues. Germline V gene lookup returns CDR1 SGHNT and CDR2 YENEEA. In DNA, the CDR3 is TGTGCCAGCACCATTGCGGGAGCGAACACCGGGGAGCTGTTTTTT. Residues: CASTIAGANTGELFF. The full variable domain, rest sourced from reference TRBV11-3 and TRBJ2-2, is EAGVVQSPRYKIIEKKQPVAFWCNPISGHNTLYWYLQNLGQGPELLIRYENEEAVDDSQLPKDRFSAERLKGVDSTLKIQPAELGDSAVYLCASTIAGANTGELFFGEGSRLTVL.

Only one count was recorded for this clone. The V and J genes are TRBV7-6 and TRBJ1-2; 7 bases agree with TRBD1. The length of the CDR3 is 13 residues. Losses at the gene ends were 11 bases for V and 5 bases for J; bases not matched to a gene: 11. Germline V gene sequence: CDR1 SGHVS, CDR2 FNYEAQ. The CDR3, as DNA: TGTGCCCTATCAAAGGGCAGGGGGTATGGCTACACCTTC. Encoded protein: CALSKGRGYGYTF.

The rearrangement joins TRBV21-1 to TRBJ1-5; TRBD1 is the table's D call and was not checked against the DNA. TRBV21-1 is deemed a pseudogene. CDR3 length: 15 amino acids. The DNA for the CDR3 is TGTGCCAGCTTAATAAAGACAGGGGACAATCAGCCCCAGCATTTT. This codes for CASLIKTGDNQPQHF.

This rearrangement joins TRBV19 to TRBJ2-6, with D possibly being TRBD2 (6 bases). V lost 6 bases and J 0 bases, leaving 9 bases between the germline ends. The CDR3 has 15 residues. The germline V gene encodes CDR1 LNHDA and CDR2 SQIVND (reference sequence). Here the CDR3 reads CASSRGNSGANVLTF. The CDR3 nucleotides are TGTGCCAGTAGCCGGGGGAACTCTGGGGCCAACGTCCTGACTTTC.

The V gene is TRBV9, the J gene TRBJ2-3, with 8 positions matching TRBD2. This CDR3 region has 18 residues. J lost 4 bases, V lost 4 bases, and 17 bases had no gene match. CDR1 and CDR2 (germline): SGDLS, YYNGEE. The chain's CDR3 is CASSPRGGGLASPDTQYF. As DNA, the CDR3 is TGTGCCAGCAGCCCACGAGGGGGAGGACTAGCCAGCCCAGATACGCAGTATTTT.

The chain links TRBV4-1 to TRBJ2-7, with D possibly being TRBD2 (6 bases). This CDR3 is built from 15 residues. The germline V gene has CDR1 MGHRA and CDR2 YSYEKL. The ends were cut back, 1 base at V and 3 bases at J, with 13 bases in the middle. The CDR3 here is CASSQVFGRSYEQYF. DNA of the CDR3: TGCGCCAGCAGCCAAGTGTTCGGGAGAAGCTACGAGCAGTACTTC.

The chain links TRBV5-1 to TRBJ2-2; 12 nucleotides agree with TRBD1. The CDR3 runs 17 residues. Germline V lookup: CDR1 SGHRS, CDR2 YFSETQ. The trim removed 0 bases at V and 7 bases at J, leaving 7 bases unmatched. CDR3 sequence (DNA): TGCGCCAGCAGCTTGGGGGACAGGGGGCGCAGGAACGGGGAGCTGTTTTTT. Its translation is CASSLGDRGRRNGELFF.

The genes are TRBV6-5 and TRBJ1-2; D is uncertain. This CDR3 has 13 amino acids. V lost 2 bases, J lost 4 bases, and 8 bases lay in between. The germline gives CDR1 MNHEY, CDR2 SVGAGI. CDR3 sequence: CASSYLGSYGYTF. CDR3 in DNA: TGTGCCAGCAGTTACCTGGGGAGCTATGGCTACACCTTC.

The chain uses TRBV11-2 and TRBJ2-7; tentative D call: TRBD1 (6 bases). Trimming removed 7 bases at V and 4 bases at J, with 20 bases between. The CDR3 totals 15 residues. Germline V gene data show CDR1 as SGHAT and CDR2 as FQNNGV. The CDR3 here is CASTSLQGSLYEQYF. The CDR3 DNA sequence: TGTGCCAGCACGTCCTTACAGGGCTCTCTGTACGAGCAGTACTTC.

The chain employs TRBV7-9 and TRBJ2-7; 11 positions agree with TRBD2. In germline, CDR1 is SEHNR, CDR2 FQNEAQ (reference sequence). Germline trimming cut 6 bases from V and 4 bases from J; bases unmatched to any gene: 8. This CDR3 has 15 amino acids. CDR3 sequence: CASSLTSGRGYEQYF. DNA for the CDR3: TGTGCCAGCAGTCTCACTAGCGGGAGAGGGTACGAGCAGTACTTC.